A single sample is the source of the 6 T cell receptor beta chains below, sequenced in a study of blood T cells in healthy people across ages. Together with a sample-barcoded 5' primer, a J-beta primer mix was included in a second PCR lasting roughly 7 to 11 cycles. One entry per CDR3 protein results from TCRdb running MiXCR on the 5' RACE reads. In the table there are 1.5 million to 1.9 million distinct CDR3 sequences, roughly two fifths of which are singletons. The sample was blood. These receptors were taken from a woman aged 18 to 35 in good health.

The J gene is TRBJ2-1, the V gene TRBV2; 10 bases are shared with TRBD1. There are 16 residues in the CDR3. Germline-derived CDR1 and CDR2 are SNHLY and FYNNEI. V was pared by 2 bases and J by 7 bases, with 8 bases of the junction left unmatched. CDR3 sequence reads: CASSEPRDRGPNEQFF. CDR3 nucleotide sequence: TGTGCCAGCAGTGAACCCCGGGACAGGGGCCCAAATGAGCAGTTCTTC.

The CDR3 reads CSVDLVTGYTF. In DNA, the CDR3 is TGCAGCGTTGACCTCGTGACGGGCTACACCTTC. This chain links TRBV29-1 with TRBJ1-2; D unclear. CDR1 and CDR2 from the germline V gene are SQVTM and ANQGSEA. The V and J ends lost 3 bases and 8 bases respectively, with 10 bases between them. The CDR3 has 11 amino acids.

This clonotype was observed many times. This may be a read error: a much more frequent sequence differs by one nucleotide. The chain links TRBV20-1 to TRBJ1-2; D gene unclear. Germline CDR1 DFQATT, CDR2 SNEGSKA (reference sequence). CDR3 size: 13 residues. V was cut by 1 base and J by 6 bases, with 12 bases left in between. CDR3 nucleotides: TGCAGTGCTAGAGGCCAACGGTCAAATGGCTACACCTTC. Translation: CSARGQRSNGYTF.

The V and J genes are TRBV20-1 and TRBJ2-2, with 9 positions matching TRBD1. With V trimmed by 0 bases and J by 4 bases, 3 bases remained unmatched. Looked up from germline, CDR1 is DFQATT and CDR2 is SNEGSKA (reference sequence). This CDR3 region has 15 residues. CDR3 DNA: TGCAGTGCTAGAGAACAGGGGGCCCGCACCGGGGAGCTGTTTTTT. Translation gives CSAREQGARTGELFF.

This clonotype has only a few counts. The rearrangement joins TRBV20-1 to TRBJ2-4; possibly TRBD2 for D (6 bases). There are 16 residues in the CDR3. V gave up 1 base and J gave up 5 bases, with 18 bases separating them. CDR1 DFQATT and CDR2 SNEGSKA come from the germline V gene (reference sequence). The CDR3 DNA follows: TGCAGTGCTAGAGCTGGCAGGACCGGGGGTCAAAACATTCAGTACTTC. Encoded protein: CSARAGRTGGQNIQYF.

With regard to this clonotype: The conserved phenylalanine or tryptophan is not found at the CDR3 terminus, so this likely reflects a read error. The J gene is TRBJ1-4, the V gene TRBV12-3 or TRBV12-4, with D maybe TRBD1 (6 bases). CDR3 length: 14 residues. The V end lost 3 bases, the J end lost 7 bases, and 12 bases lay between the germline ends. The CDR3 DNA follows: TGTGCCAGCAGTTTCAATCAGGGGCGTGAAAAACTGTTTCTT. Protein sequence: CASSFNQGREKLFL.